Below, one T cell receptor (beta chain) is given with its context. CDR3 size: 16 residues. Trimming took off 1 base at V and 5 bases at J, with 16 bases between the two ends. Germline CDR1 and CDR2: SGHDT and YYEEEE. The data were taken from a study of blood T cell repertoires in COVID-19. Study background: Researchers got acute and convalescent COVID-19 samples from the United States, Italy and Spain. PBMCs, B-cell-depleted T cells, or T cells provided the cDNA or gDNA that made up the material.

TCRdb's copy holds only in-frame clones and misses some; the assay was immunoSEQ multiplex PCR. This table has a few hundred thousand clones, about 84% appearing once. This chain connects TRBV5-6 to TRBJ1-5; D may be TRBD1 (6 bases). Sequencing was done on a sample of peripheral blood. This clonotype was obtained from a man aged 80 or over with acute or convalescent COVID-19. The CDR3 reads CASSLYGGPTDQPQHF. Here the CDR3 DNA reads TGTGCCAGCAGCTTGTACGGGGGGCCTACGGATCAGCCCCAGCATTTT.